This entry describes one T cell receptor beta chain. The entry originates in a study of T cells in Graves' hyperthyroidism and ophthalmopathy. The CDR3 is 14 amino acids. Germline V gives CDR1 DFQATT, CDR2 SNEGSKA (reference sequence). Unmatched junction bases numbered 8, after V lost 1 base and J lost 6 bases. Using RNA transcripts as the source, TCR beta CDR3 regions were amplified. An initial round of RT-PCR targeting the TCR CDR3 relied on the HTBI primer set. TCRdb called the multiplex PCR reads again in MiXCR, with one record for every CDR3 protein. This sample has 370,000 or so distinct CDR3 sequences, with 25% found just once.

The rearrangement uses TRBV20-1 and TRBJ1-2; 7 bases map to TRBD1. The clonotype originates from a man between 45 and 60 years old with Graves' hyperthyroidism. Sequencing input: blood. The CDR3 region is CSARVKGAGDGYTF. CDR3 DNA sequence: TGCAGTGCTAGAGTTAAGGGGGCTGGGGATGGCTACACCTTC.